What follows is one TCR beta chain and its context. As yet, its antigen is unknown. These data are taken from a study of cytomegalovirus exposure and HLA in healthy donors. The study, taken as a whole, reports: Researchers counted 164 TCR beta chains as cytomegalovirus-associated. Many donors shared some public TCRs, even though most TCR sequences were rare.

The method was immunoSEQ multiplex PCR; TCRdb's version includes in-frame clones alone and lacks a portion of them. The table lists fewer than 150,000 clones, just over 85% of them singletons. Between the trimmed V and J ends, which lost 1 base and 3 bases, there was a span of 11 bases. CDR1 is LGHNA, CDR2 YSLEER, per germline. The CDR3 is 15 residues long. J is TRBJ2-3 and V is TRBV4-3; a weak D match, TRBD1 (6 bases). This receptor was taken from a woman aged 18-29 years in good health and CMV-seropositive. The sequenced sample was PBMCs. The CDR3 loop reads CASSQVTQGTDTQYF. As DNA, the CDR3 is TGCGCCAGCAGCCAAGTCACACAGGGAACAGATACGCAGTATTTT.